These T cell receptor beta chains were read from a single sample in a study of identical twins. TCRdb passed the 5' RACE reads through MiXCR, listing each CDR3 protein once. This sample has 1.5 million to 2 million distinct CDR3 sequences, with roughly a third found just once. Sequenced material: cord blood. The receptor set was obtained from a newborn girl in good health. The CDR3 runs from the conserved cysteine through the conserved F or W. Each record gives: clone size, J gene, D gene, V gene, CDR3 DNA, CDR3 protein. D genes are given only for firm matches. Only some rows state a clone size, as once, few, many or a class for expanded clones.

size: few
J: TRBJ2-3
D: NA
V: TRBV5-1
DNA: TGCGCCAGCAGAGGGGTTACTGTAGATACGCAGTATTTT
CDR3: CASRGVTVDTQYF

size: few
J: TRBJ2-3
D: TRBD2
V: TRBV3-1
DNA: TGTGCCAGCAGCCAACTAGCGGGGGGGCAAGATACGCAGTATTTT
CDR3: CASSQLAGGQDTQYF

size: NA
J: TRBJ2-7
D: NA
V: TRBV20-1
DNA: TGCAGTGCCCATAGTGCCTACGAGCAGTACTTC
CDR3: CSAHSAYEQYF

size: NA
J: TRBJ1-5
D: NA
V: TRBV28
DNA: TGTGCCAGCAGTTTAGGGAGGACAGGCAATCAGCCCCAGCATTTT
CDR3: CASSLGRTGNQPQHF

size: NA
J: TRBJ1-5
D: NA
V: TRBV5-5
DNA: TGTGCCAGCAGCCCTCACCCAGGGGTTGGGAATCAGCCCCAGCATTTT
CDR3: CASSPHPGVGNQPQHF

size: NA
J: TRBJ2-3
D: NA
V: TRBV4-2
DNA: TGTGCCAGCAGCCAAGAATGGCGGGCCCACACAGATACGCAGTATTTT
CDR3: CASSQEWRAHTDTQYF

size: many
J: TRBJ2-5
D: TRBD2
V: TRBV4-2
DNA: TGTGCCAGCAGCCAAGTCCTTGGACTAGCGGGGACCACGACCCAGTACTTC
CDR3: CASSQVLGLAGTTTQYF

size: NA
J: TRBJ2-5
D: NA
V: TRBV2
DNA: TGTGCCAGCAGTGAATTTCGGGGGAGGGAGACCCAGTACTTC
CDR3: CASSEFRGRETQYF

size: few
J: TRBJ1-2
D: NA
V: TRBV25-1
DNA: TGTGCCAGCAGTGAGAGGGGTGGAAACTATGGCTACACCTTC
CDR3: CASSERGGNYGYTF

size: NA
J: TRBJ2-5
D: TRBD2
V: TRBV15
DNA: TGTGCCACCAGTAAACATCGGGGGGGCGGCGAGACCCAGTACTTC
CDR3: CATSKHRGGGETQYF

size: many
J: TRBJ2-5
D: NA
V: TRBV7-9
DNA: TGTGCCAGCAGTTTAACTAGAACGGAGACCCAGTACTTC
CDR3: CASSLTRTETQYF

size: NA
J: TRBJ2-3
D: NA
V: TRBV2
DNA: TGTGCCAGCATCACGGGGACCTTCACAGATACGCAGTATTTT
CDR3: CASITGTFTDTQYF

size: few
J: TRBJ2-1
D: TRBD2
V: TRBV9
DNA: TGTGCCAGCAGCGCCACTAGCGGGGGGGCCCGTGAGCAGTTCTTC
CDR3: CASSATSGGAREQFF

size: NA
J: TRBJ2-7
D: TRBD2
V: TRBV10-3
DNA: TGTGCCATCAGTGAGACAAGCGGGAGGTACAATGAGCAGTACTTC
CDR3: CAISETSGRYNEQYF

size: many
J: TRBJ2-7
D: NA
V: TRBV6-6
DNA: TGTGCCAGCAGTTACGGGGGAGTCTCCTACGAGCAGTACTTC
CDR3: CASSYGGVSYEQYF

size: NA
J: TRBJ2-7
D: TRBD2
V: TRBV12-3/TRBV12-4
DNA: TGTGCCAGCCAAAACCGGGGCGGGAGGAAGTCCTACGAGCAGTACTTC
CDR3: CASQNRGGRKSYEQYF

size: few
J: TRBJ2-3
D: NA
V: TRBV5-1
DNA: TGCGCCAGCAGCCCGGGATTACCGGATACGCAGTATTTT
CDR3: CASSPGLPDTQYF

size: NA
J: TRBJ1-6
D: TRBD1
V: TRBV19
DNA: TGTGCCAGTAGTTCCGGGACAGCTTCAAATTCACCCCTCCACTTT
CDR3: CASSSGTASNSPLHF

size: NA
J: TRBJ1-5
D: NA
V: TRBV2
DNA: TGTGCCAGCAGTGAAAGGGGTGACTCCGATCAGCCCCAGCATTTT
CDR3: CASSERGDSDQPQHF

size: NA
J: TRBJ2-7
D: NA
V: TRBV7-8
DNA: TGTGCCAGCAGCTTCACGTTTTATGGCCCAGGGGCCTACGAGCAGTACTTC
CDR3: CASSFTFYGPGAYEQYF

size: few
J: TRBJ2-1
D: TRBD2
V: TRBV29-1
DNA: TGCAGCGTTATTGGGACTAGCGGGGGGGACTACAATGAGCAGTTCTTC
CDR3: CSVIGTSGGDYNEQFF

size: few
J: TRBJ1-2
D: NA
V: TRBV20-1
DNA: TGCAGTGCTACTAAGGATGGCTACACCTTC
CDR3: CSATKDGYTF

size: NA
J: TRBJ1-2
D: TRBD1
V: TRBV20-1
DNA: TGCAGTCCTGTAACCGGGACAGGCTACTATGGCTACACCTTC
CDR3: CSPVTGTGYYGYTF

size: many
J: TRBJ2-7
D: NA
V: TRBV29-1
DNA: TGCAGCGTTGAAGGGAACAGGGAAAACTCCTACGAGCAGTACTTC
CDR3: CSVEGNRENSYEQYF

size: NA
J: TRBJ2-4
D: TRBD1
V: TRBV3-1
DNA: TGTGCCAGCAGCCAGGGGGACAGGCCAAACATTCAGTACTTC
CDR3: CASSQGDRPNIQYF

size: few
J: TRBJ1-1
D: TRBD1
V: TRBV5-1
DNA: TGCGCCAGCAGCTTCCAAGGGGGCATGGGGGCTGAAGCTTTCTTT
CDR3: CASSFQGGMGAEAFF

size: few
J: TRBJ1-2
D: TRBD1
V: TRBV28
DNA: TGTGCCAGCTCGAAGTCAAGGGGGCGAATCGGCTACACCTTC
CDR3: CASSKSRGRIGYTF

size: NA
J: TRBJ1-1
D: TRBD1
V: TRBV29-1
DNA: TGCAGCGCCTGTGGACAGGGAGAGGGCACTGAAGCTTTCTTT
CDR3: CSACGQGEGTEAFF

size: few
J: TRBJ1-2
D: NA
V: TRBV11-2
DNA: TGTGCCAGCAGCGGGCCATTGGAACCTAACTATGGCTACACCTTC
CDR3: CASSGPLEPNYGYTF

size: few
J: TRBJ2-5
D: NA
V: TRBV6-5
DNA: TGTGCCAGCAGTTACTCGCGTCTAGCACAAGAGACCCAGTACTTC
CDR3: CASSYSRLAQETQYF

size: NA
J: TRBJ2-5
D: NA
V: TRBV28
DNA: TGTGCCAGCAGTCCATTCGAGGGACTGACAATGGGGGAGACCCAGTACTTC
CDR3: CASSPFEGLTMGETQYF

size: few
J: TRBJ1-2
D: NA
V: TRBV27
DNA: TGTGCCAGCAGGGACAGCCTGGATGGCTACACCTTC
CDR3: CASRDSLDGYTF

size: NA
J: TRBJ2-1
D: TRBD2
V: TRBV5-1
DNA: TGCGCCAGCAGCTGGACTAGCGGGAGGGCCGGTGAGCAGTTCTTC
CDR3: CASSWTSGRAGEQFF

size: few
J: TRBJ2-7
D: NA
V: TRBV2
DNA: TGTGCCAGCATTCTCGGGGGTTACGAGCAGTACTTC
CDR3: CASILGGYEQYF

size: NA
J: TRBJ2-7
D: TRBD1
V: TRBV7-2
DNA: TGTGCCAGCAGCTTAGTATCGCGGACAGGCGACTACGAGCAGTACTTC
CDR3: CASSLVSRTGDYEQYF

size: NA
J: TRBJ2-7
D: TRBD1
V: TRBV20-1
DNA: TGCAGTGCTTACGGGACAGGAGGTTCGGTGAGCTACGAGCAGTACTTC
CDR3: CSAYGTGGSVSYEQYF

size: NA
J: TRBJ2-3
D: NA
V: TRBV4-2
DNA: TGTGCCAGCAGCCAAGGTAGAGGTGACACAGATACGCAGTATTTT
CDR3: CASSQGRGDTDTQYF

size: once
J: TRBJ2-1
D: NA
V: TRBV12-3/TRBV12-4
DNA: TGTGCCAGCAGTTTCGGGCTAGCGCGCTCCTACAATGAGCAGTTCTTC
CDR3: CASSFGLARSYNEQFF

size: NA
J: TRBJ2-7
D: NA
V: TRBV7-9
DNA: TGTGCCAGCAGCCACCGGGACAACTCCTACGAGCAGTACTTC
CDR3: CASSHRDNSYEQYF

size: many
J: TRBJ2-1
D: NA
V: TRBV12-3/TRBV12-4
DNA: TGTGCCAGCAGTTCCCTCGGAGCCCACCCCAATGAGCAGTTCTTC
CDR3: CASSSLGAHPNEQFF

size: few
J: TRBJ1-5
D: NA
V: TRBV6-1
DNA: TGTGCCAGCAGTGAGTTAATACCCAGCAATCAGCCCCAGCATTTT
CDR3: CASSELIPSNQPQHF